This is a list of T cell receptor beta chains from one sample in a study of blood T cells in healthy people across ages. MiXCR, run by TCRdb on the 5' RACE reads, gives a single entry per CDR3 protein. This sample has about 1.8 million distinct CDR3 sequences; around 48% occur once, and the top ten carry approximately 2%. The sample taken for sequencing was blood. These receptors all stem from a middle-aged woman in good health. The CDR3 runs from the conserved cysteine through the conserved F or W. D genes are given only for firm matches. Size tells how often a clone was seen (once, few, many) or the class of an expanded clone, and some rows leave it out.

V gene	D gene	J gene	clone size	CDR3 protein	CDR3 DNA
TRBV7-2	-	TRBJ2-1	many	CASSLGVGPYNEQFF	TGTGCCAGCAGCTTAGGTGTGGGGCCTTACAATGAGCAGTTCTTC
TRBV7-9	-	TRBJ2-3	-	CASSLGNVADTQYF	TGTGCCAGCAGCTTAGGGAACGTCGCAGATACGCAGTATTTT
TRBV4-3	-	TRBJ2-5	-	CASSQDNPGAGTQYF	TGCGCCAGCAGCCAAGATAATCCAGGGGCAGGGACCCAGTACTTC
TRBV12-3/TRBV12-4	-	TRBJ1-5	few	CASSFWGNQPQHF	TGTGCCAGCAGTTTCTGGGGGAATCAGCCCCAGCATTTT
TRBV7-9	-	TRBJ2-7	many	CASSFGRDHEQYF	TGTGCCAGCAGCTTCGGCAGGGACCACGAGCAGTACTTC
TRBV19	TRBD2	TRBJ2-5	few	CASSIGLAEYQETQYF	TGTGCCAGTAGTATAGGGCTAGCGGAATATCAAGAGACCCAGTACTTC
TRBV6-2/TRBV6-3	-	TRBJ2-5	-	CASSWDRGTQYF	TGTGCCAGCAGCTGGGACCGAGGGACCCAGTACTTC
TRBV7-9	-	TRBJ2-5	-	CASSLIVGHQETQYF	TGTGCCAGCAGCTTAATCGTGGGCCACCAAGAGACCCAGTACTTC
TRBV6-2/TRBV6-3	-	TRBJ1-5	-	CASSGGTVRPQHF	TGTGCCAGCAGTGGGGGGACGGTAAGGCCCCAGCATTTT
TRBV20-1	TRBD1	TRBJ2-7	-	CSATDRASSYEQYF	TGCAGTGCGACCGACAGGGCAAGCTCCTACGAGCAGTACTTC